This passage covers 9 T cell receptor beta chains from one sample sequenced in a study of identical twins. TCRdb fed the 5' RACE reads into MiXCR, producing one record per CDR3 protein. Found here are 640,000 or so distinct CDR3 sequences, over 5% of them singletons; the top ten hold about 1.8%. The specimen sequenced was naive T cells sorted from blood. The receptor source for this set is a man younger than 30 in good health.

The chain recombines TRBV25-1 with TRBJ2-7; TRBD1 matches 7 bases. The CDR3 has 13 amino acids. Trimming removed 5 bases from V and 7 bases from J; junction bases left unmatched: 8. Germline CDR1 is MGHDK and CDR2 is SYGVNS. The CDR3 sequence is CASSKTGAGEQYF. DNA for the CDR3: TGTGCCAGCAGTAAAACAGGGGCAGGGGAGCAGTACTTC.

This clonotype was observed at least ten times. The V gene is TRBV5-1, the J gene TRBJ1-1; D is uncertain. V shed 5 bases and J shed 1 base, with 6 bases lying between them. CDR3 size: 12 residues. Germline-derived CDR1 and CDR2 are SGHRS and YFSETQ. The CDR3 sequence is CASRSGNTEAFF. The CDR3 nucleotides are TGCGCCAGCAGGAGTGGGAACACTGAAGCTTTCTTT.

This clonotype was found many times. The CDR3 reads CASSQIRERGNEQFF. The CDR3 DNA is TGTGCCAGCAGCCAGATACGGGAGCGCGGCAATGAGCAGTTCTTC. The V and J genes are TRBV3-1 and TRBJ2-1, with a possible D match to TRBD2 (6 bases). CDR3 length equals 15 residues. Trimming removed 3 bases at V and 6 bases at J, with 15 bases between. CDR1 is LGHDT and CDR2 is YNNKEL in the germline V gene (reference sequence).

This clonotype was counted only a few times. The genes are TRBV5-1 and TRBJ1-1, with D possibly being TRBD1 (6 bases). V gave up 0 bases and J gave up 0 bases, with 18 bases separating them. CDR3 size: 18 residues. CDR1 SGHRS and CDR2 YFSETQ come from the germline V gene. The CDR3, as DNA: TGCGCCAGCAGCTTGGACAGGACAGACCTAGGCGTGAACACTGAAGCTTTCTTT. Residues: CASSLDRTDLGVNTEAFF.

The table lists this clonotype with many counts. V is TRBV5-1 and J is TRBJ2-3; 10 bases agree with TRBD2. Germline assignment: CDR1 SGHRS and CDR2 YFSETQ. The CDR3 spans 18 residues. V was pared by 0 bases and J by 0 bases, with 7 bases of the junction left unmatched. The CDR3 is CASSLVGTSGTSTDTQYF. The DNA of the CDR3 is TGCGCCAGCAGCTTGGTCGGCACTAGCGGGACTAGCACAGATACGCAGTATTTT.

The chain uses TRBV6-5 and TRBJ2-7; no clear D. CDR3 size: 9 residues. CDR1 is MNHEY and CDR2 is SVGAGI in the germline V gene. V was clipped by 6 bases and J by 5 bases, with 2 bases between them. CDR3 nucleotide sequence: TGTGCCAGCAGCGACGAGCAGTACTTC. This encodes CASSDEQYF.

Only a few counts were recorded for this clonotype. The J gene is TRBJ2-1, the V gene TRBV30; unclear D gene. The CDR3 has 14 amino acids. V was cut by 6 bases and J by 5 bases, with 17 bases left in between. Germline CDR1 is GTSNPN and CDR2 is SVGIG (reference sequence). In DNA, the CDR3 is TGTGCCTGCGCATACCGGTCAACACACAATGAGCAGTTCTTC. Amino acids: CACAYRSTHNEQFF.

This clonotype showed up many times. The V call is TRBV27, the J call TRBJ2-4, with D possibly TRBD2 on 6 matching bases. Germline CDR1 MNHEY, CDR2 SMNVEV (reference sequence). This CDR3 is built from 16 residues. The germline V and J ends were trimmed by 5 bases and 1 base, with 15 bases remaining between them. CDR3: CASSGAGGPAKNIQYF. The CDR3 nucleotides are TGTGCCAGCAGTGGGGCCGGAGGGCCCGCCAAAAACATTCAGTACTTC.

The table lists this clonotype with many counts. The chain links TRBV7-9 to TRBJ2-1; 9 nucleotides align to TRBD2. V dropped 5 bases and J dropped 4; count of bases not matched to a gene: 9. This CDR3 comprises 16 residues. The germline V gene has CDR1 SEHNR and CDR2 FQNEAQ (reference sequence). In nucleotides, the CDR3 is TGTGCCAGCAGCCCGAGACTAGCGGAGTTATACAATGAGCAGTTCTTC. Amino acid sequence: CASSPRLAELYNEQFF.